This T cell receptor (beta chain) came from a study of blood T cell repertoires in COVID-19. Study-wide context: There were acute and convalescent COVID-19 samples, and they came from the United States, Italy and Spain. From T cells, B-cell-depleted T cells, or PBMCs came the material, which was cDNA or gDNA.

CDR1 and CDR2 from the germline V gene are LNHNV and YYDKDF (reference sequence). The CDR3 is made up of 21 amino acids. Trimming removed 3 bases from V and 0 bases from J; junction bases left unmatched: 18. As handled by the study authors: Estimation of nucleated cell counts relied on the amplification of reference gene primers. Here immunoSEQ multiplex PCR was the method, and the copy in TCRdb shows in-frame clones only, minus some. That table gives V, J and clone size, and the DNA gave D and trimming. Of tens of thousands of clones in the sample, 75% to 90% were seen once. The clonotype was recovered from a human donor in a cohort sampled during active COVID-19. Source material: peripheral blood. This chain uses TRBV15 with TRBJ1-3, with 9 bases aligning to TRBD1. The CDR3 region is CATSRRGTGITPSSSGNTIYF. In nucleotides, the CDR3 is TGTGCCACCAGCAGGAGGGGGACAGGGATAACCCCTTCGAGCTCTGGAAACACCATATATTTT.